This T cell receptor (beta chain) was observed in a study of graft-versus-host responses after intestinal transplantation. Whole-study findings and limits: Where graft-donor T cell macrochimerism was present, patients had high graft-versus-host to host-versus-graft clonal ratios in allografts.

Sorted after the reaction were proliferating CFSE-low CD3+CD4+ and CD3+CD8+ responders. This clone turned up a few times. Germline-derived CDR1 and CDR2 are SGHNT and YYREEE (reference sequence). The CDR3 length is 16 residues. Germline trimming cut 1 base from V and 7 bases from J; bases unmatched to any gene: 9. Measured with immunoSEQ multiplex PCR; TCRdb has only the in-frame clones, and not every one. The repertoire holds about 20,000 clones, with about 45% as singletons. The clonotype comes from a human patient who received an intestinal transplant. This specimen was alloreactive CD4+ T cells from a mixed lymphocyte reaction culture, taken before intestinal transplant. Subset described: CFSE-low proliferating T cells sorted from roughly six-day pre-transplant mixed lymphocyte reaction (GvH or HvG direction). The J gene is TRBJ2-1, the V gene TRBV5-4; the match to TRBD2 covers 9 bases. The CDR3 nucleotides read TGTGCCAGCAGCTTGCCCCAATTAGCGGGGGCAAATGAGCAGTTCTTC. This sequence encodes CASSLPQLAGANEQFF.